The 32 T cell receptor beta chains in this list originate from one sample, sequenced in a study of cytomegalovirus exposure and HLA in healthy donors. The PCR made use of 60 Vbeta and 13 Jbeta primers. TCRdb's copy holds only in-frame clones and misses some; the assay was immunoSEQ multiplex PCR. The table lists 130,000 to 150,000 clones, 73% of them singletons, with approximately 15% in the top ten. Sequenced material: PBMCs. All receptors come from a human donor in good health.

The V call is TRBV7-6, the J call TRBJ2-2, with a weak D call TRBD2 (5 bases). Trimming removed 5 bases from V and 4 bases from J, with 8 bases in between. The CDR3 contains 13 residues. Germline loops: CDR1 SGHVS, CDR2 FNYEAQ. CDR3 coding DNA: TGTGCCAGCAGCGAAACTAGCACCGGGGAGCTGTTTTTT. Translated, it gives CASSETSTGELFF.

The rearrangement links TRBV2 to TRBJ2-1, with D possibly matching TRBD2 (7 bases). The V gene lost 3 bases and the J gene lost 0 bases, with 15 bases spanning the gap. Germline V CDR1 and CDR2: SNHLY, FYNNEI. The CDR3 loop spans 17 amino acids. CDR3 nucleotide sequence: TGTGCCAGCAGTGATCTAGGGGGGGCCATCTCCTACAATGAGCAGTTCTTC. It specifies CASSDLGGAISYNEQFF.

The gene calls are TRBV27 and TRBJ1-1; 7 nucleotides line up with TRBD1. With 6 bases clipped from V and 3 bases from J, the junction kept 7 bases outside the gene matches. From germline, CDR1 is MNHEY and CDR2 SMNVEV (reference sequence). The CDR3 consists of 14 residues. The CDR3 spells CASRNRDSYTEAFF. CDR3 coding DNA: TGTGCCAGCAGAAACCGGGACAGCTACACTGAAGCTTTCTTT.

This clone has a handful of counts. The chain uses TRBV7-8 and TRBJ2-1, with 9 bases identical to TRBD2. The CDR3 contains 16 residues. Germline loops: CDR1 SGHVS, CDR2 FQNEAQ. V was pared by 4 bases and J by 0 bases, with 4 bases of the junction left unmatched. The DNA of the CDR3 is TGTGCCAGCAGCTCGACTAGCGGAGACTCCTACAATGAGCAGTTCTTC. It yields the protein CASSSTSGDSYNEQFF.

The chain recombines TRBV7-8 with TRBJ1-1, with D unclear. Between the trimmed V and J ends, which lost 5 bases and 3 bases, there was a span of 7 bases. The V gene's germline CDR1 is SGHVS and CDR2 FQNEAQ. The length of the CDR3 is 12 residues. As DNA, the CDR3 is TGTGCCAGCAGCCCGGGAGACACTGAAGCTTTCTTT. Translating gives CASSPGDTEAFF.

This clone was seen only a few times. The chain has TRBV27 and TRBJ2-7, with 7 bases lining up with TRBD1. The V segment lost 8 bases and the J segment 4 bases; nucleotides outside the gene matches: 14. Germline values: CDR1 MNHEY, CDR2 SMNVEV (reference sequence). The length of the CDR3 is 15 residues. The CDR3 protein is CASAPGARGSYEQYF. In nucleotides, the CDR3 is TGTGCCAGCGCTCCAGGCGCCAGGGGGTCTTACGAGCAGTACTTC.

This chain connects TRBV20-1 to TRBJ1-5, with no clear D. The CDR3 has 11 amino acids. Germline CDR1 is DFQATT and CDR2 is SNEGSKA (reference sequence). The V and J ends lost 6 bases and 6 bases respectively, with 9 bases between them. The CDR3 sequence: CSASSAQPQHF. The CDR3 region has the DNA TGCAGTGCCTCGAGCGCTCAGCCCCAGCATTTT.

The chain has TRBV11-3 and TRBJ2-2; a possible D gene is TRBD2 (6 bases). V gave up 1 base and J gave up 2 bases, with 17 bases separating them. Germline-derived CDR1 and CDR2 are SGHNT and YENEEA. The CDR3 extends over 18 amino acids. CDR3 bases: TGTGCCAGCAGCTTAGGCGGGATCACCCAAAAAAACACCGGGGAGCTGTTTTTT. Protein sequence: CASSLGGITQKNTGELFF.

V gene TRBV28 combines with J gene TRBJ1-2, with 9 bases that match TRBD1. This CDR3 contains 17 residues. Germline V CDR1 and CDR2: MDHEN, SYDVKM. V was clipped by 6 bases and J by 0 bases; unmatched bases: 11. The CDR3 coding sequence is TGTGCCAGCAGCTTTTCCCCTCGGGACAGGGCTAACTATGGCTACACCTTC. Translated, it gives CASSFSPRDRANYGYTF.

The rearrangement uses TRBV5-1 and TRBJ1-2, with D tentatively TRBD1 (6 bases). This CDR3 comprises 15 residues. Germline CDR1 SGHRS, CDR2 YFSETQ. Trimming cost V 0 bases and J 5 bases, with 14 bases left between them. The CDR3 DNA reads as TGCGCCAGCAGCTTGGCCTCGGGACAATATTATGGCTACACCTTC. The encoded protein is CASSLASGQYYGYTF.

This clone was seen a single time. The chain uses TRBV6-1 and TRBJ2-7, with 8 bases lining up with TRBD1. The length of the CDR3 is 14 residues. CDR1 MNHNS and CDR2 SASEGT come from the germline V gene. The J segment lost 4 bases and the V segment lost 7 bases, leaving 9 bases of the junction unmatched. The chain's CDR3 is CASTRPGQVYEQYF. CDR3 sequence (DNA): TGTGCCAGCACTAGACCGGGACAGGTATACGAGCAGTACTTC.

The genes are TRBV11-2 and TRBJ2-7; TRBD1 agrees at 9 bases. There are 15 residues in the CDR3. The V gene end was trimmed by 5 bases and the J gene end by 7 bases; junction bases not matched to a gene: 12. Germline V gives CDR1 SGHAT, CDR2 FQNNGV. The CDR3 DNA reads TGTGCCAGCAGCCAAGAACAGGGGGCGACGAAAGAGCAGTACTTC. Translating gives CASSQEQGATKEQYF. The full variable domain, its missing parts supplied by reference TRBV11-2 and TRBJ2-7, is EAGVAQSPRYKIIEKRQSVAFWCNPISGHATLYWYQQILGQGPKLLIQFQNNGVVDDSQLPKDRFSAERLKGVDSTLKIQPAKLEDSAVYLCASSQEQGATKEQYFGPGTRLTVT.

The gene calls are TRBV5-8 and TRBJ2-7; D is undetermined. The CDR3 has 12 amino acids. V shed 0 bases and J shed 3 bases, with 4 bases lying between them. In germline, CDR1 is SGHTS, CDR2 YDEGEE. The CDR3: CASSLGNYEQYF. DNA of the CDR3: TGTGCCAGCAGCTTGGGTAACTACGAGCAGTACTTC.

V is TRBV2 and J is TRBJ2-7, with D possibly being TRBD1 (5 bases). Germline CDR1 reads SNHLY; CDR2 reads FYNNEI. Trimming took off 5 bases at V and 6 bases at J, with 14 bases between the two ends. The CDR3 is made up of 13 amino acids. The CDR3 reads CASSPTQGREQYF. The CDR3 bases are TGTGCCAGCAGTCCAACTCAGGGCCGCGAGCAGTACTTC.

This clone is a singleton in its sample. The genes are TRBV15 and TRBJ1-3, with TRBD1 matching over 11 bases. Germline values: CDR1 LNHNV, CDR2 YYDKDF (reference sequence). The V gene end was trimmed by 1 base and the J gene end by 2 bases; junction bases not matched to a gene: 7. The CDR3 length is 18 residues. CDR3 in DNA: TGTGCCACCAGCAGAGGGGGGACAGGGGGAAGTACTGGAAACACCATATATTTT. It translates to CATSRGGTGGSTGNTIYF.

V usage is TRBV11-2 and J usage is TRBJ2-2; 10 bases fit TRBD2. Trimming at V came to 6 bases and at J to 7 bases, leaving 11 bases not matched to a gene. Germline lookup yields CDR1 SGHAT and CDR2 FQNNGV. This CDR3 comprises 16 residues. The CDR3 here is CASRGGLAGANGELFF. As DNA, the CDR3 is TGTGCCAGCAGGGGGGGCCTAGCGGGGGCGAACGGGGAGCTGTTTTTT.

This clone was seen more than once but under ten times. The rearrangement uses TRBV2 and TRBJ2-3; 9 nucleotides align to TRBD2. The CDR3 totals 18 residues. CDR1 SNHLY and CDR2 FYNNEI come from the germline V gene. The V gene end was trimmed by 3 bases and the J gene end by 2 bases; junction bases not matched to a gene: 12. The CDR3 coding sequence is TGTGCCAGCAGTGACCTGGGGCGGGGGGGCCCCGACACAGATACGCAGTATTTT. Translation gives CASSDLGRGGPDTDTQYF.

J is TRBJ2-1 and V is TRBV6-1; perhaps TRBD2 as D (5 bases). CDR1 is MNHNS and CDR2 is SASEGT in the germline V gene. The CDR3 runs to 14 residues. V dropped 2 bases and J dropped 4 bases, with 9 bases sitting between them. The DNA of the CDR3 is TGTGCCAGCAGTGAAAGGAGGCCTTACAATGAGCAGTTCTTC. This codes for CASSERRPYNEQFF.

J is TRBJ2-3 and V is TRBV27, with 12 positions matching TRBD2. Germline loops: CDR1 MNHEY, CDR2 SMNVEV (reference sequence). The CDR3 consists of 17 residues. J gave up 3 bases and V 3 bases, and 7 bases lay outside the gene matches. The CDR3 spells CASSFLRLAGGTDTQYF. The CDR3 bases are TGTGCCAGCAGTTTTCTTCGGCTAGCGGGAGGGACAGATACGCAGTATTTT.

About this clone: The same CDR3 also results from other DNA sequences found in this sample. The chain couples TRBV28 to TRBJ2-5; 8 bases map to TRBD1. Germline V gives CDR1 MDHEN, CDR2 SYDVKM. V dropped 7 bases and J dropped 5; count of bases not matched to a gene: 15. The CDR3 spans 16 residues. CDR3 nucleotide sequence: TGTGCCAGCATCCCTCGAGGACAGGGAAGGGGGGAGACCCAGTACTTC. This translates into CASIPRGQGRGETQYF.

V and J are TRBV25-1 and TRBJ2-3, with D tentatively TRBD1 (5 bases). V lost 9 bases, J lost 5 bases, and 27 bases lay in between. The CDR3 spans 17 residues. Germline V gene lookup returns CDR1 MGHDK and CDR2 SYGVNS. The CDR3, as DNA: TGTGCCAGACACCGGCCGAGGTGTCCCAACACAGGAGATACGCAGTATTTT. Encoded protein: CARHRPRCPNTGDTQYF.

This clone was picked up one time. The genes are TRBV12-5 and TRBJ2-2, with D possibly TRBD1 on 5 matching bases. Per the germline V gene, CDR1 is LGHNT and CDR2 is FRNRAP. The CDR3 length is 12 residues. V dropped 3 bases and J dropped 6 bases, with 5 bases sitting between them. The CDR3 is CASGLGAGELFF. As DNA, the CDR3 is TGTGCTAGTGGTTTAGGGGCCGGGGAGCTGTTTTTT.

This chain joins TRBV19 and TRBJ2-1, with TRBD1 matching 10 bases. This CDR3 comprises 15 residues. Germline CDR1 reads LNHDA; CDR2 reads SQIVND (reference sequence). J lost 4 bases, V lost 8 bases, and 8 bases had no gene match. The CDR3 is CASGPGQGRYNEQFF. The CDR3, as DNA: TGTGCCAGTGGACCGGGACAGGGGCGATACAATGAGCAGTTCTTC.

J is TRBJ2-7 and V is TRBV29-1, with 11 bases lining up with TRBD1. With V trimmed by 3 bases and J by 3 bases, 7 bases remained unmatched. The CDR3 covers 15 residues. Germline CDR1 and CDR2: SQVTM and ANQGSEA. The CDR3 coding sequence is TGCAGCGTTGAGGTAGGACAGGGGGCATACTACGAGCAGTACTTC. This codes for CSVEVGQGAYYEQYF.

The rearrangement links TRBV5-1 to TRBJ2-7; 13 bases agree with TRBD2. The CDR3 runs 17 residues. Germline V lookup: CDR1 SGHRS, CDR2 YFSETQ. V was pared by 2 bases and J by 2 bases, with 7 bases of the junction left unmatched. CDR3 amino acids: CASSFTSGGAQAYEQYF. In DNA, the CDR3 is TGCGCCAGCAGCTTTACTAGCGGGGGGGCCCAGGCCTACGAGCAGTACTTC.

The chain uses TRBV5-1 and TRBJ1-1, with a tentative D call TRBD1 (5 bases). Trimming cost V 0 bases and J 3 bases, with 12 bases left between them. CDR3 length equals 15 residues. Germline CDR1 is SGHRS and CDR2 is YFSETQ. The CDR3 coding sequence is TGCGCCAGCAGCTTGGCGGCAGGGTCATACACTGAAGCTTTCTTT. Translation gives CASSLAAGSYTEAFF.

This sequence joins TRBV5-1 and TRBJ2-3; 8 bases agree with TRBD2. Germline assignment: CDR1 SGHRS and CDR2 YFSETQ. Trimming at V came to 1 base and at J to 3 bases, leaving 4 bases not matched to a gene. The CDR3 consists of 15 residues. CDR3 nucleotides: TGCGCCAGCAGCTTGAGCGGGGGAGCGACAGATACGCAGTATTTT. This encodes CASSLSGGATDTQYF. The full variable domain, with the rest looked up from reference TRBV5-1 and TRBJ2-3, is KAGVTQTPRYLIKTRGQQVTLSCSPISGHRSVSWYQQTPGQGLQFLFEYFSETQRNKGNFPGRFSGRQFSNSRSEMNVSTLELGDSALYLCASSLSGGATDTQYFGPGTRLTVL.

The chain carries TRBV7-8 and TRBJ1-1, with D possibly matching TRBD1 (6 bases). V lost 0 bases and J 10 bases, leaving 12 bases between the germline ends. CDR1 is SGHVS and CDR2 is FQNEAQ in the germline V gene. This CDR3 comprises 13 residues. CDR3 residues: CASSLASGGGAFF. The DNA of the CDR3 is TGTGCCAGCAGCTTAGCGAGTGGGGGCGGAGCTTTCTTT.

This chain joins TRBV11-2 and TRBJ1-2; TRBD1 matches at 7 bases. From germline, CDR1 is SGHAT and CDR2 FQNNGV. V gave up 7 bases and J gave up 4 bases; unmatched junction bases: 6. There are 13 residues in the CDR3. The CDR3 nucleotides are TGTGCCAGCACCTTGGACAGGATCTATGGCTACACCTTC. It yields the protein CASTLDRIYGYTF.

The chain links TRBV9 to TRBJ2-7, with 8 bases aligning to TRBD2. The CDR3 has 13 amino acids. J lost 6 bases, V lost 3 bases, and 5 bases had no gene match. Germline CDR1 is SGDLS and CDR2 is YYNGEE. DNA for the CDR3: TGTGCCAGCAGCGCGGGGGGGGGTAGCGAGCAGTACTTC. Protein product: CASSAGGGSEQYF.

The chain is built from TRBV4-2 and TRBJ2-7, with TRBD2 identical over 10 bases. Germline values: CDR1 LGHNA, CDR2 YNFKEQ. The V segment lost 0 bases and the J segment 6 bases; nucleotides outside the gene matches: 5. There are 15 residues in the CDR3. The CDR3 DNA reads TGTGCCAGCAGCCAAGATCTGGGACTAGCGAGCGAGCAGTACTTC. This sequence encodes CASSQDLGLASEQYF.

This clone was seen just once. The chain is built from TRBV5-1 and TRBJ1-1, with D possibly TRBD1 on 6 matching bases. V lost 4 bases to trimming and J lost 1 base, with 11 bases between them. The CDR3 covers 14 residues. Germline CDR1 SGHRS, CDR2 YFSETQ. The DNA of the CDR3 is TGCGCCAGCAGCGGAATAGGGGGGAACACTGAAGCTTTCTTT. This codes for CASSGIGGNTEAFF.